Listed here is a single TCR beta chain. The CDR3 length is 14 residues. The ends were cut back, 0 bases at V and 1 base at J, with 7 bases in the middle. CDR1 is SGHRS, CDR2 YFSETQ, per germline. These data belong to a study of radiotherapy plus CTLA-4 blockade in lung cancer. About the study: Objective responses were documented in 15% to 20% of patients, with disease control in roughly 33%.

The protocol was immunoSEQ multiplex PCR, while the TCRdb copy is restricted to in-frame clones and leaves out a portion. This table holds about 35,000 clones, roughly 85% found once. CTLA-4 blockade with ipilimumab, together with focal radiation, was given to patients with chemo-refractory metastatic non-small-cell lung cancer. The receptor was derived from a human donor with non-small cell lung cancer who had stable disease on radiotherapy plus ipilimumab. The chain links TRBV5-1 to TRBJ1-1; the D is unclear. Sequencing used peripheral blood, obtained from a patient treated with radiotherapy plus ipilimumab. This CDR3 is CASSLERRNTEAFF. The CDR3 region has the DNA TGCGCCAGCAGCTTGGAGCGGAGGAACACTGAAGCTTTCTTT. Full variable domain (rest looked up from reference TRBV5-1 and TRBJ1-1): KAGVTQTPRYLIKTRGQQVTLSCSPISGHRSVSWYQQTPGQGLQFLFEYFSETQRNKGNFPGRFSGRQFSNSRSEMNVSTLELGDSALYLCASSLERRNTEAFFGQGTRLTVV.